The sequence of this TCR beta chain was determined in a study of blood T cell repertoires in COVID-19. Per germline, CDR1 SNHLY and CDR2 FYNNEI. This CDR3 comprises 13 residues. V lost 7 bases to trimming and J lost 0 bases, with 7 bases between them. The table came from immunoSEQ multiplex PCR; TCRdb's copy has only in-frame clones and leaves some out. The top ten clones hold about 0.65% of a sample with around 480,000 clones, approximately 86% of them seen once. The chain links TRBV2 to TRBJ2-1; no firm D call. The sequence came from a woman aged 18-35 years who had recovered from COVID-19. What was sequenced was PBMCs or T cells enriched from blood (not recorded which). The DNA of the CDR3 is TGTGCCAGCACCTATGGCTCCTACAATGAGCAGTTCTTC. Amino acid sequence: CASTYGSYNEQFF.